What follows is one T cell receptor beta chain and its context. Antigen specificity is unknown. Sequenced by immunoSEQ multiplex PCR; TCRdb stores in-frame clones only, minus some. The sample includes more than 100,000 clones, approximately 94% of them seen just once. CDR1 SGHTS and CDR2 YDEGEE come from the germline V gene. The CDR3 has 14 residues. Trimming took 1 base from V and 8 from J, leaving 12 bases between them. The data are from a study of T cell responses to AZD1222 COVID-19 vaccine. Whole-study findings and limits: Spike-specific TCR breadth and depth went up after people got two AZD1222 doses. The span of vaccine-associated CD4 TCRs extended across spike, with dominance at 160-218 and 743-854. Repertoire samples came only from after the peak T cell response.

This clonotype was sampled from an adult who received the AZD1222 COVID-19 vaccine. This chain joins TRBV5-8 and TRBJ1-4, with D uncertain. The material was peripheral blood, obtained 28 days after the second AZD1222 dose. The CDR3 spells CASSLPRRAEKLFF. CDR3 DNA sequence: TGTGCCAGCAGCTTGCCCCGGCGGGCCGAAAAACTGTTTTTT.